Presented here are 7 T cell receptor beta chains from one specimen sequenced in a study of T cell repertoires in aging, cancer and after chemotherapy. TRB rearrangements spanning V, D and J were amplified using mixed TRB-A/B primers. TCRdb re-analysed the multiplex PCR reads in MiXCR, keeping a single row per CDR3 protein. This sample yields thousands of distinct CDR3 sequences, of which approximately 25% are seen a single time; roughly 2.6% belongs to the top ten. Amplification of TCR beta used genomic DNA extracted from peripheral blood. The sample consisted of blood. These receptors came from a human donor in good health.

This chain connects TRBV6-5 to TRBJ2-1; no definite D call. Germline CDR1 and CDR2: MNHEY and SVGAGI. V shed 5 bases and J shed 0 bases, with 8 bases lying between them. This CDR3 spans 14 amino acids. The CDR3 coding sequence is TGTGCCAGCAGTCCCCTAAGCTCCTACAATGAGCAGTTCTTC. Protein product: CASSPLSSYNEQFF.

This clonotype was seen a handful of times. V usage is TRBV19 and J usage is TRBJ1-5, with D possibly being TRBD1 (6 bases). CDR1 LNHDA and CDR2 SQIVND come from the germline V gene (reference sequence). This CDR3 region has 19 residues. The V end lost 5 bases, the J end lost 3 bases, and 26 bases lay between the germline ends. In DNA, the CDR3 is TGTGCCAGTAGTGCCCTACCCGGGGCAGGGGACACGCTCAATCAGCCCCAGCATTTT. It yields the protein CASSALPGAGDTLNQPQHF. Supplemented by reference TRBV19 and TRBJ1-5, the full variable domain reads DGGITQSPKYLFRKEGQNVTLSCEQNLNHDAMYWYRQDPGQGLRLIYYSQIVNDFQKGDIAEGYSVSREKKESFPLTVTSAQKNPTAFYLCASSALPGAGDTLNQPQHFGDGTRLSIL.

This clonotype is deemed medium-sized. V and J are TRBV6-5 and TRBJ2-5; 12 bases agree with TRBD2. There are 16 residues in the CDR3. Germline lookup yields CDR1 MNHEY and CDR2 SVGAGI. Trimming removed 4 bases from V and 2 bases from J; junction bases left unmatched: 5. The CDR3 DNA reads TGTGCCAGCAGTTTTACCGGGACTAGCGGGCAAGAGACCCAGTACTTC. As protein: CASSFTGTSGQETQYF.

This clonotype was picked up one time. Possible read error: a much larger clone is one base away. Here the CDR3 omits its conserved ending phenylalanine or tryptophan, so a read error is the likely source. This chain uses TRBV10-3 with TRBJ2-7; 7 bases align to TRBD1. This CDR3 has 14 amino acids. The germline V gene has CDR1 ENHRY and CDR2 SYGVKD. Unmatched junction bases numbered 6, after V lost 7 bases and J lost 0 bases. CDR3 DNA sequence: TGTGCCATCAAGACAGGGCCGAGCTCCTACGAGCAGTACATC. This sequence encodes CAIKTGPSSYEQYI.

The chain uses TRBV10-3 and TRBJ2-7; TRBD2 matches at 11 bases. The CDR3 spans 16 residues. Germline CDR1 and CDR2: ENHRY and SYGVKD. Unmatched junction bases numbered 12, after V lost 6 bases and J lost 5 bases. This CDR3 reads CAISLWGLAGGDEQYF. CDR3 coding DNA: TGTGCCATCAGCCTGTGGGGGCTAGCGGGAGGAGACGAGCAGTACTTC.

In this sample, this clonotype is medium-sized. J is TRBJ1-2 and V is TRBV28, with a weak D call TRBD1 (6 bases). V was cut by 8 bases and J by 5 bases, with 15 bases left in between. The CDR3 sequence is 13 residues long. Germline V lookup: CDR1 MDHEN, CDR2 SYDVKM. The CDR3 protein is CASRGGGMYGYTF. The CDR3 DNA is TGTGCCAGCCGCGGGGGCGGAATGTATGGCTACACCTTC.

The sample holds a few counts of this clonotype. The rearrangement links TRBV6-2 or TRBV6-3 to TRBJ1-1, with D unclear. CDR1 is MNHEY and CDR2 is SVGEGT in the germline V gene. This CDR3 is built from 12 residues. V was clipped by 2 bases and J by 7 bases, with 8 bases between them. CDR3 in amino acids: CASSYGSYEAFF. The CDR3 DNA follows: TGTGCCAGCAGTTACGGGAGTTATGAAGCTTTCTTT.